This T cell receptor beta chain was sequenced during a study of blood T cell repertoires in COVID-19. On the study more broadly: The origin of the acute and convalescent COVID-19 samples was the United States, Italy and Spain. The analysed material was cDNA or gDNA that came from T cells, B-cell-depleted T cells, or PBMCs.

The length of the CDR3 is 14 residues. CDR1 SNHLY and CDR2 FYNNEI come from the germline V gene. Trimming stripped 6 bases from V and 7 bases from J, with 19 bases between. Per the original methods: Scientists estimated how many nucleated cells there were by amplifying reference gene primers. The repertoire was sequenced with immunoSEQ multiplex PCR; TCRdb's copy has only in-frame clones and lacks some. Clone size and the V and J calls come from that table; the DNA yielded D and trimming. Here the sample spans some 65,000 clones, roughly three quarters being singletons. Input material: peripheral blood. V is TRBV2 and J is TRBJ2-7, with D possibly being TRBD1 (6 bases). This receptor was taken from a woman in her seventies with acute or convalescent COVID-19. CDR3 nucleotide sequence: TGTGCCAGCAGCGCCAGACAGGCACCGGGGGAGCAGTACTTC. Translating gives CASSARQAPGEQYF.